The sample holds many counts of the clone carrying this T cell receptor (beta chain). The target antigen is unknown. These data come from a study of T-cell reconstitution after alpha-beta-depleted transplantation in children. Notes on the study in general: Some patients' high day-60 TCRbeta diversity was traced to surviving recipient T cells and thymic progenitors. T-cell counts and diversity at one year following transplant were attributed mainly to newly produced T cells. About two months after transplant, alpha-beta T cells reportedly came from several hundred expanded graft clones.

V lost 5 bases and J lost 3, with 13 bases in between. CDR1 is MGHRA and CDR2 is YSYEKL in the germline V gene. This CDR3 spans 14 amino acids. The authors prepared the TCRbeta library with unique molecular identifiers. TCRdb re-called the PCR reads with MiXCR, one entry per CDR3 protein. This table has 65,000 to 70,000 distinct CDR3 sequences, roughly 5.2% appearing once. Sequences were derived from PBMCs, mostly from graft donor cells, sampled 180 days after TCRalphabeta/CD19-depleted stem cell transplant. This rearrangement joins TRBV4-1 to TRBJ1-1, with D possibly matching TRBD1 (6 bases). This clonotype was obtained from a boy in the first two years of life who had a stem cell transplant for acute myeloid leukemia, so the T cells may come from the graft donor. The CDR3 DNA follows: TGCGCCAGCAGCGAAGGACAGCGGGACACTGAAGCTTTCTTT. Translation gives CASSEGQRDTEAFF.